The 21 T cell receptor beta chains below come from one sample, sequenced in a study of beta chain features in type 1 diabetes. Study-level points and caveats: Across all four CD4+ subsets, people with type 1 diabetes showed modestly shorter TCRB CDR3s.

Sequencing targeted expressed TCRB transcripts, as all isolated RNA had been reverse transcribed. TCRdb's table, derived via immunoSEQ multiplex PCR, lists solely in-frame clones and lacks some. The repertoire holds hundreds of thousands of clones, roughly 12% seen once, with approximately 0.02% in the top ten. For these TCRs, the target antigens are not known. Sequenced material: naive CD4+ T cells from blood. These receptor sequences come from a man younger than 30 with type 1 diabetes.

CDR3 protein: CASSLAPESSYEQYF. In nucleotides, the CDR3 is TGTGCCAGCAGCTTAGCCCCGGAAAGCTCCTACGAGCAGTACTTC. The chain is built from TRBV7-9 and TRBJ2-7; D not resolved. Trimming removed 0 bases at V and 0 bases at J, with 9 bases between. The germline CDR1 and CDR2 sequences are SEHNR and FQNEAQ (reference sequence). This CDR3 has 15 residues.

This clone was found a few times. The genes are TRBV6-6 and TRBJ2-7, with D hard to call. Germline V lookup: CDR1 MNHNY, CDR2 SVGAGI (reference sequence). Trimming cost V 8 bases and J 5 bases, with 13 bases left between them. The CDR3 runs to 12 residues. For the CDR3, the DNA is TGTGCCAGCGGGAAGGTTATCCACGAGCAGTACTTC. This translates into CASGKVIHEQYF.

This chain connects TRBV30 to TRBJ1-2, with D hard to call. The CDR3 is 11 amino acids. Trimming removed 5 bases from V and 1 base from J, with 5 bases in between. Germline-derived CDR1 and CDR2 are GTSNPN and SVGIG (reference sequence). The CDR3 sequence is CAWWGNYGYTF. The CDR3 bases are TGTGCCTGGTGGGGTAACTATGGCTACACCTTC.

The chain employs TRBV5-1 and TRBJ2-3, with D unresolved. V lost 7 bases, J lost 4 bases, and 13 bases lay in between. This CDR3 region has 13 residues. Germline CDR1 reads SGHRS; CDR2 reads YFSETQ. CDR3 DNA sequence: TGCGCCAGCGGTGAAGGGTCCCCAGATACGCAGTATTTT. It encodes CASGEGSPDTQYF.

This clone has a handful of counts. The chain couples TRBV30 to TRBJ1-2, with D tentatively TRBD1 (5 bases). The germline CDR1 and CDR2 sequences are GTSNPN and SVGIG (reference sequence). Trimming took off 8 bases at V and 12 bases at J, with 19 bases between the two ends. The CDR3 extends over 11 amino acids. CDR3 nucleotides: TGTGCCCTAACGAAAAGGGGCGGCCACACCTTC. This translates into CALTKRGGHTF.

The CDR3 sequence: CASSSGGAGAYEQYF. In DNA form, the CDR3 reads TGTGCCAGTAGTTCCGGCGGGGCCGGGGCGTACGAGCAGTACTTC. This chain uses TRBV19 with TRBJ2-7, with a weak D call TRBD2 (6 bases). The germline V gene encodes CDR1 LNHDA and CDR2 SQIVND (reference sequence). The CDR3 contains 15 residues. V gave up 5 bases and J gave up 4 bases, with 18 bases separating them. The whole variable domain, remainder taken from reference TRBV19 and TRBJ2-7, is DGGITQSPKYLFRKEGQNVTLSCEQNLNHDAMYWYRQDPGQGLRLIYYSQIVNDFQKGDIAEGYSVSREKKESFPLTVTSAQKNPTAFYLCASSSGGAGAYEQYFGPGTRLTVT.

This clone has only a few counts. The rearrangement joins TRBV11-2 to TRBJ2-5; possibly TRBD1 for D (6 bases). From germline, CDR1 is SGHAT and CDR2 FQNNGV. Trimming cost V 4 bases and J 4 bases, with 13 bases left between them. The CDR3 length is 14 residues. CDR3 amino acids: CASSSQDSGETQYF. The CDR3 DNA sequence: TGTGCCAGCAGCTCCCAGGACAGCGGAGAGACCCAGTACTTC. The full variable domain, rest sourced from reference TRBV11-2 and TRBJ2-5, is EAGVAQSPRYKIIEKRQSVAFWCNPISGHATLYWYQQILGQGPKLLIQFQNNGVVDDSQLPKDRFSAERLKGVDSTLKIQPAKLEDSAVYLCASSSQDSGETQYFGPGTRLLVL.

A few counts support this clone. The chain employs TRBV18 and TRBJ2-1; TRBD2 matches at 9 bases. V lost 5 bases and J lost 3; bases outside the gene matches: 5. The CDR3 is 15 amino acids. Per germline, CDR1 KGHSH and CDR2 LQKENI. CDR3 DNA: TGTGCCAGCTCAGTAACTAGCGGGTTCTACAATGAGCAGTTCTTC. Translating it yields CASSVTSGFYNEQFF.

This chain links TRBV4-1 with TRBJ1-2; D gene uncertain. CDR1 MGHRA and CDR2 YSYEKL come from the germline V gene. CDR3 length: 13 amino acids. Trimming shortened V by 3 bases and J by 5 bases, and 10 bases separated the two germline ends. CDR3 protein: CASSHAQTYGYTF. CDR3 sequence (DNA): TGCGCCAGCAGCCATGCACAGACTTATGGCTACACCTTC.

In the case of this clone: One end of the junction varies from germline; a read error may be responsible. The genes are TRBV5-1 and TRBJ1-1, with D perhaps TRBD1 (5 bases). Germline V gene lookup returns CDR1 SGHRS and CDR2 YFSETQ. This CDR3 comprises 15 residues. CDR3 in DNA: TGCGCCAGCAGTTTGGGGGGGACGGTGAACACTGAAGCTTTCTTT. Its protein is CASSLGGTVNTEAFF.

V gene TRBV6-6 combines with J gene TRBJ2-1, with D perhaps matching TRBD1 (5 bases). V was clipped by 8 bases and J by 11 bases, with 19 bases between them. The CDR3 runs 13 residues. From germline, CDR1 is MNHNY and CDR2 SVGAGI (reference sequence). In DNA form, the CDR3 reads TGTGCCAGCGCCCCACGAGAACAGGATCAGCAGTTCTTC. It is translated as CASAPREQDQQFF.

J is TRBJ2-3 and V is TRBV28, with 7 bases identical to TRBD1. CDR1 is MDHEN, CDR2 SYDVKM, per germline. The CDR3 is made up of 15 amino acids. V dropped 6 bases and J dropped 1; count of bases not matched to a gene: 7. The CDR3 loop is CASSRTGDRTDTQYF. CDR3 nucleotides: TGTGCCAGCAGCCGAACAGGGGACCGCACAGATACGCAGTATTTT.

The J gene is TRBJ2-1, the V gene TRBV5-4; no firm D call. The CDR3 spans 14 residues. From germline, CDR1 is SGHNT and CDR2 YYREEE (reference sequence). Trimming removed 5 bases at V and 8 bases at J, with 17 bases between. The CDR3 coding sequence is TGTGCCAGCAGAACACTCCAAGCTGGGGATGAGCAGTTCTTC. Protein sequence: CASRTLQAGDEQFF.

The chain links TRBV13 to TRBJ1-6; tentatively, D is TRBD1 (5 bases). V lost 5 bases to trimming and J lost 6 bases, with 11 bases between them. Germline assignment: CDR1 PRHDT and CDR2 FYEKMQ (reference sequence). The CDR3 spans 14 residues. The CDR3 is CASSPSGLNSPLHF. The CDR3 nucleotides are TGTGCCAGCAGCCCATCGGGGCTTAATTCACCCCTCCACTTT.

This clone came up a few times. CDR3 in DNA: TGTGCCAGCAGCCTCCACTACAATGAGCAGTTCTTC. Translating it yields CASSLHYNEQFF. The chain links TRBV6-1 to TRBJ2-1; D is unclear. CDR1 is MNHNS and CDR2 is SASEGT in the germline V gene. The CDR3 runs 12 residues. With 6 bases removed from V and 3 bases from J, the gap between germline ends came to 6 bases.

V and J are TRBV2 and TRBJ2-1; D is perhaps TRBD1 or TRBD2 (6 bases each). V was cut by 8 bases and J by 6 bases, with 17 bases left in between. This CDR3 region has 14 residues. The germline gives CDR1 SNHLY, CDR2 FYNNEI. The CDR3 nucleotides are TGTGCCAGCTACCAGGAGGGGGGTTTCAATGAGCAGTTCTTC. It codes for CASYQEGGFNEQFF. Drawing the rest from reference TRBV2 and TRBJ2-1, the complete variable domain is EPEVTQTPSHQVTQMGQEVILRCVPISNHLYFYWYRQILGQKVEFLVSFYNNEISEKSEIFDDQFSVERPDGSNFTLKIRSTKLEDSAMYFCASYQEGGFNEQFFGPGTRLTVL.

Only a few counts were recorded for this clone. V usage is TRBV2 and J usage is TRBJ2-4; D may be TRBD1 (6 bases). V lost 0 bases to trimming and J lost 1 base, with 10 bases between them. CDR3 length: 16 amino acids. Looked up from germline, CDR1 is SNHLY and CDR2 is FYNNEI. CDR3 protein: CASSEAGGRAKNIQYF. The CDR3 region has the DNA TGTGCCAGCAGTGAAGCTGGGGGCAGGGCCAAAAACATTCAGTACTTC.

This clone occurred a few times. The chain carries TRBV5-1 and TRBJ2-5; D uncertain. Germline V CDR1 and CDR2: SGHRS, YFSETQ. CDR3 length: 12 residues. With 2 bases removed from V and 4 bases from J, the gap between germline ends came to 6 bases. The CDR3 loop reads CASSLRAETQYF. CDR3 bases: TGCGCCAGCAGCTTAAGGGCAGAGACCCAGTACTTC.

The V call is TRBV6-5, the J call TRBJ2-7, with D hard to call. Germline lookup yields CDR1 MNHEY and CDR2 SVGAGI. This CDR3 has 15 residues. V gave up 2 bases and J gave up 4 bases, with 15 bases separating them. CDR3 bases: TGTGCCAGCAGTTACGGAGCTAGTGCCGGGTACGAGCAGTACTTC. Translated: CASSYGASAGYEQYF.

This clone was observed a handful of times. The junction departs from germline at one end; a sequencing error may be responsible. The chain joins TRBV29-1 to TRBJ1-3; D ambiguous. Germline-derived CDR1 and CDR2 are SQVTM and ANQGSEA. This CDR3 has 13 residues. For the CDR3, the DNA is TGCAGCGTAGAAGCAGTATCTGGAAACACCATATATTTT. Protein sequence: CSVEAVSGNTIYF.

This clone appeared a few times. This chain links TRBV27 with TRBJ1-3; TRBD1 aligns across 7 bases. This CDR3 has 13 amino acids. CDR1 MNHEY and CDR2 SMNVEV come from the germline V gene (reference sequence). J gave up 2 bases and V 6 bases, and 1 base lay outside the gene matches. The DNA for the CDR3 is TGTGCCAGCAGCACAGGGGCTGGAAACACCATATATTTT. Amino acids: CASSTGAGNTIYF.